This T cell receptor beta chain was recovered during a study of control samples from healthy donors and cancer patients. Produced via immunoSEQ multiplex PCR; TCRdb's table is partial and in-frame only. The sample contains around 59,000 clones, roughly 90% of which appear only once. CDR1 and CDR2 from the germline V gene are SGHRS and YFSETQ. The CDR3 extends over 14 amino acids. After removal of 5 bases from V and 8 bases from J, the junction contained 8 bases not matched to a gene. V usage is TRBV5-1 and J usage is TRBJ2-1; TRBD1 agrees at 9 bases. The sequenced sample consisted of PBMCs. The clonotype was recovered from a man between 40 and 49 years old with colorectal cancer. The CDR3 reads CASSRGQGFDEQFF. For the CDR3, the DNA is TGCGCCAGCAGTAGAGGACAGGGGTTCGATGAGCAGTTCTTC.